Each of the 25 T cell receptor beta chains below was sequenced from the same sample in a study of cytomegalovirus exposure and HLA in healthy donors. The PCR ran on 60 Vbeta and 13 Jbeta primers. Sequenced by immunoSEQ multiplex PCR; TCRdb stores in-frame clones only, minus some. The data contain 85,000 to 100,000 clones, approximately 80% of them seen just once; the ten biggest clones take up about 3.1%. Sequences were obtained from PBMCs. The receptors come from a male donor in good health and CMV-seropositive.

This chain links TRBV5-1 with TRBJ2-7, with a weak D call TRBD1 (6 bases). V lost 4 bases and J 9 bases, leaving 23 bases between the germline ends. This CDR3 has 15 amino acids. Germline CDR1 SGHRS, CDR2 YFSETQ. As DNA, the CDR3 is TGCGCCAGCAGCGGAACCGGGACACAGGGTGGGGGGCAGTACTTC. Amino acid sequence: CASSGTGTQGGGQYF.

The rearrangement joins TRBV10-2 to TRBJ1-2; TRBD1 might be the D (6 bases). The CDR3 spans 12 residues. Germline CDR1 WSHSY, CDR2 SAAADI. Trimming took off 3 bases at V and 8 bases at J, with 10 bases between the two ends. The CDR3 protein is CASSDGGLGYTF. In DNA form, the CDR3 reads TGCGCCAGCAGTGACGGGGGGCTGGGCTACACCTTC.

This sequence joins TRBV5-5 and TRBJ2-3, with D tentatively TRBD1 (5 bases). Germline CDR1 reads SGHKS; CDR2 reads YYEKEE (reference sequence). Between the trimmed V and J ends, which lost 0 bases and 3 bases, there was a span of 8 bases. CDR3 size: 14 residues. CDR3 sequence: CASSLDQGTDTQYF. The CDR3 DNA is TGTGCCAGCAGCTTGGATCAGGGAACAGATACGCAGTATTTT.

This sequence joins TRBV18 and TRBJ2-2; tentatively, D is TRBD1 (6 bases). V was clipped by 3 bases and J by 4 bases, with 9 bases between them. CDR3 size: 14 residues. The germline V gene has CDR1 KGHSH and CDR2 LQKENI. The CDR3 bases are TGTGCCAGCTCACCGACAGGTTTCACCGGGGAGCTGTTTTTT. It yields the protein CASSPTGFTGELFF.

In the case of this clone: Compared with germline, one end of the junction differs, possibly owing to a read error. The rearrangement links TRBV7-9 to TRBJ2-1; 10 bases match TRBD1. The germline V gene has CDR1 SEHNR and CDR2 FQNEAQ (reference sequence). CDR3 length: 15 residues. The CDR3 protein is CSSSLVDRGEHEQFF. The CDR3 nucleotides read TGTTCCAGCAGCTTAGTGGACAGGGGGGAGCATGAGCAGTTCTTC.

V gene TRBV19 combines with J gene TRBJ1-2; 7 nucleotides match TRBD1. Germline V gene lookup returns CDR1 LNHDA and CDR2 SQIVND (reference sequence). Trimming took 5 bases from V and 4 from J; bases not matched to a gene: 16. The CDR3 is 17 amino acids. For the CDR3, the DNA is TGTGCCAGTAGTGCTCCGGGACAGCCATCCTCCCTCTATGGCTACACCTTC. It specifies CASSAPGQPSSLYGYTF. Based on the CDR3 plus reference TRBV19 and TRBJ1-2, the full variable domain is DGGITQSPKYLFRKEGQNVTLSCEQNLNHDAMYWYRQDPGQGLRLIYYSQIVNDFQKGDIAEGYSVSREKKESFPLTVTSAQKNPTAFYLCASSAPGQPSSLYGYTFGSGTRLTVV.

The genes are TRBV15 and TRBJ1-2; 10 positions agree with TRBD1. The CDR3 is 16 amino acids. Per germline, CDR1 LNHNV and CDR2 YYDKDF (reference sequence). V lost 5 bases to trimming and J lost 4 bases; unmatched junction nucleotides: 10. CDR3 DNA sequence: TGTGCCACCAGCCTCGGAGGGGACAGGGGCACCTATGGCTACACCTTC. Translating gives CATSLGGDRGTYGYTF. The complete variable domain, with remaining parts taken from reference TRBV15 and TRBJ1-2, reads DAMVIQNPRYQVTQFGKPVTLSCSQTLNHNVMYWYQQKSSQAPKLLFHYYDKDFNNEADTPDNFQSRRPNTSFCFLDIRSPGLGDTAMYLCATSLGGDRGTYGYTFGSGTRLTVV.

In its sample, this clone was seen a few times. The chain uses TRBV29-1 and TRBJ2-7; 7 bases are a match to TRBD2. Germline CDR1 SQVTM, CDR2 ANQGSEA. Germline trimming cut 3 bases from V and 1 base from J; bases unmatched to any gene: 6. This CDR3 region has 14 residues. For the CDR3, the DNA is TGCAGCGTTGACCTGACCGGGAGGTCCTACGAGCAGTACTTC. Protein: CSVDLTGRSYEQYF.

The chain has TRBV30 and TRBJ1-1; D is undetermined. The CDR3 length is 11 residues. The germline gives CDR1 GTSNPN, CDR2 SVGIG (reference sequence). CDR3 nucleotide sequence: TGTGCTTGGGTCTTCAACACTGAAGCTTTCTTT. The encoded protein is CAWVFNTEAFF. The whole variable domain, remainder taken from reference TRBV30 and TRBJ1-1, is SQTIHQWPATLVQPVGSPLSLECTVEGTSNPNLYWYRQAAGRGLQLLFYSVGIGQISSEVPQNLSASRPQDRQFILSSKKLLLSDSGFYLCAWVFNTEAFFGQGTRLTVV.

This clone was picked up one time. This chain uses TRBV5-4 with TRBJ2-2; D unresolved. There are 15 residues in the CDR3. Germline loops: CDR1 SGHNT, CDR2 YYREEE (reference sequence). V was clipped by 0 bases and J by 1 base, with 7 bases between them. The CDR3, as DNA: TGTGCCAGCAGCTTGGCGACGGGGAACACCGGGGAGCTGTTTTTT. Its protein product is CASSLATGNTGELFF.

CDR3: CASRSSREGREKLFF. The DNA of the CDR3 is TGTGCCAGCAGGTCTTCCAGGGAGGGAAGGGAAAAACTGTTTTTT. This chain joins TRBV6-5 and TRBJ1-4, with TRBD1 as a possible D gene (5 bases). Trimming stripped 6 bases from V and 8 bases from J, with 19 bases between. From germline, CDR1 is MNHEY and CDR2 SVGAGI. This CDR3 is built from 15 residues.

Only one count was recorded for this clone. This chain joins TRBV4-1 and TRBJ2-5; perhaps TRBD2 as D (6 bases). V was pared by 2 bases and J by 0 bases, with 19 bases between. Germline V CDR1 and CDR2: MGHRA, YSYEKL. The CDR3 sequence is 18 residues long. The CDR3 loop reads CASSQKALADTYQETQYF. For the CDR3, the DNA is TGCGCCAGCAGCCAAAAAGCCTTAGCGGACACGTACCAAGAGACCCAGTACTTC.

The gene calls are TRBV4-3 and TRBJ2-1; 8 nucleotides align to TRBD2. CDR3 length equals 15 residues. The ends lost 1 base at V and 4 bases at J; junction bases unmatched: 3. In germline, CDR1 is LGHNA, CDR2 YSLEER. CDR3 DNA: TGCGCCAGCAGCCAAGCGGGGGGGACATACAATGAGCAGTTCTTC. Its translation is CASSQAGGTYNEQFF.

The chain is built from TRBV15 and TRBJ2-1; the match to TRBD2 covers 13 bases. The CDR3 consists of 15 residues. J gave up 6 bases and V 1 base, and 0 bases lay outside the gene matches. Germline CDR1 reads LNHNV; CDR2 reads YYDKDF (reference sequence). For the CDR3, the DNA is TGTGCCACCAGCAGAGGGACTAGCGGGGGCAATGAGCAGTTCTTC. Translation gives CATSRGTSGGNEQFF.

CDR3 in DNA: TGTGCCTGGAGTGGAGGGGGCCTTCAGCCCCAGCATTTT. Protein: CAWSGGGLQPQHF. The chain links TRBV30 to TRBJ1-5; 7 nucleotides match TRBD1. V lost 1 base and J lost 6; bases outside the gene matches: 3. Germline V CDR1 and CDR2: GTSNPN, SVGIG (reference sequence). The CDR3 contains 13 residues.

The chain uses TRBV14 and TRBJ1-1, with TRBD1 identical over 7 bases. V was clipped by 1 base and J by 4 bases; unmatched bases: 9. Germline V gives CDR1 SGHDN, CDR2 FVKESK. The CDR3 loop spans 16 amino acids. CDR3 nucleotides: TGTGCCAGCAGCCAAGTTAGGGGGCTCGGAGGCACTGAAGCTTTCTTT. This gives the protein CASSQVRGLGGTEAFF.

The chain recombines TRBV6-4 with TRBJ2-1, with 11 nucleotides matching TRBD2. Germline V gives CDR1 MRHNA, CDR2 SNTAGT. With 4 bases clipped from V and 6 bases from J, the junction kept 2 bases outside the gene matches. The CDR3 has 14 amino acids. The CDR3 sequence is CASSVSGGANEQFF. Written as DNA, the CDR3 is TGTGCCAGCAGTGTTAGCGGGGGGGCCAATGAGCAGTTCTTC.

Concerning this clone: Its ends do not fully match the called genes, so a read error is possible. J is TRBJ2-3 and V is TRBV7-7, with D possibly TRBD1 on 5 matching bases. The CDR3 spans 15 residues. Germline V gene lookup returns CDR1 SSHAT and CDR2 FNYEAQ (reference sequence). The CDR3 bases are TGTGCTAGCAGCCCCAGGGATTCTAGCACAGATACGCAGTATTTT. This gives the protein CASSPRDSSTDTQYF.

This rearrangement joins TRBV6-1 to TRBJ1-2; unclear D gene. The CDR3 has 14 amino acids. The germline gives CDR1 MNHNS, CDR2 SASEGT. Trimming shortened V by 3 bases and J by 4 bases, and 12 bases separated the two germline ends. In DNA form, the CDR3 reads TGTGCCAGCAGTGAGGGCCACAGCGGCTATGGCTACACCTTC. Its protein is CASSEGHSGYGYTF.

In its sample, this clone was seen a few times. The J gene is TRBJ1-2, the V gene TRBV29-1; 9 bases fit TRBD1. Germline CDR1 and CDR2: SQVTM and ANQGSEA. The CDR3 is 12 amino acids. The J segment lost 6 bases and the V segment lost 4 bases, leaving 3 bases of the junction unmatched. CDR3 in amino acids: CSVVDRGNGYTF. The CDR3 DNA reads TGCAGCGTTGTAGACAGGGGGAATGGCTACACCTTC.

This chain connects TRBV9 to TRBJ2-7; D is perhaps TRBD1 (5 bases). V was shortened by 0 bases and J by 0 bases, with 10 bases between the two germline ends. Germline V gene sequence: CDR1 SGDLS, CDR2 YYNGEE. This CDR3 region has 15 residues. The CDR3 DNA is TGTGCCAGCAGCGTAGAGGCAGGGCTCTCCTACGAGCAGTACTTC. It encodes CASSVEAGLSYEQYF. Variable domain in full (rest from reference TRBV9 and TRBJ2-7): DSGVTQTPKHLITATGQRVTLRCSPRSGDLSVYWYQQSLDQGLQFLIQYYNGEERAKGNILERFSAQQFPDLHSELNLSSLELGDSALYFCASSVEAGLSYEQYFGPGTRLTVT.

This clone was detected only a few times. V and J are TRBV9 and TRBJ1-4; possible D gene TRBD1, 5 bases. CDR1 SGDLS and CDR2 YYNGEE come from the germline V gene. V lost 3 bases to trimming and J lost 6 bases, with 15 bases between them. This CDR3 spans 15 amino acids. CDR3: CASSASDGAYEKLFF. The CDR3 DNA sequence: TGTGCCAGCAGCGCGTCCGATGGGGCTTATGAAAAACTGTTTTTT.

The V and J genes are TRBV5-1 and TRBJ1-4, with D unresolved. V was pared by 1 base and J by 7 bases, with 17 bases between. CDR1 and CDR2 from the germline V gene are SGHRS and YFSETQ. The CDR3 runs to 16 residues. The CDR3: CASSLSFSRVGEKLFF. Written as DNA, the CDR3 is TGCGCCAGCAGCTTGTCATTCAGCCGGGTGGGTGAAAAACTGTTTTTT.

This chain links TRBV6-5 with TRBJ1-1, with D uncertain. Germline assignment: CDR1 MNHEY and CDR2 SVGAGI. This CDR3 is 14 amino acids long. The ends were cut back, 7 bases at V and 1 base at J, with 13 bases in the middle. The CDR3, as DNA: TGTGCCAGCACCCCTTTTTCACAGAACACTGAAGCTTTCTTT. Protein product: CASTPFSQNTEAFF.

The J gene is TRBJ2-7, the V gene TRBV29-1; TRBD1 aligns across 7 bases. With 7 bases clipped from V and 5 bases from J, the junction kept 20 bases outside the gene matches. The germline V gene has CDR1 SQVTM and CDR2 ANQGSEA. This CDR3 has 16 amino acids. The CDR3 is CSAQVKRTGEVHEQYF. The CDR3 nucleotides are TGCAGCGCCCAAGTCAAACGGACAGGTGAGGTCCACGAGCAGTACTTC.